Each of the 21 T cell receptor beta chains below was sequenced from the same sample in a study of spatial heterogeneity in lung cancer. The time point: sample taken at primary tumor resection. Using its own MiXCR run on the 5' RACE reads, TCRdb lists one record per CDR3 protein. Of over 2,500 distinct CDR3 sequences in the sample, more than 3% were seen once. Study outcomes and limitations: Tumors with more nonsynonymous mutations had more expanded intratumoral alpha and beta TCRs.

These receptors are not linked to any known antigen. Specimen: lung tumor tissue, collected at surgery. These TCRs come from a male donor with early-stage non-small cell lung cancer.

This clonotype rates as medium-sized. The V gene is TRBV6-1, the J gene TRBJ1-1, with D tentatively TRBD1 (6 bases). Germline values: CDR1 MNHNS, CDR2 SASEGT. Trimming took 7 bases from V and 1 from J, leaving 13 bases between them. The CDR3 is 14 amino acids. CDR3 region: CASKDGGPNTEAFF. CDR3 nucleotide sequence: TGTGCCAGCAAGGATGGGGGGCCGAACACTGAAGCTTTCTTT.

Many counts were recorded for this clonotype. The V call is TRBV7-8, the J call TRBJ2-2, with 8 bases identical to TRBD1. Unmatched junction bases numbered 8, after V lost 6 bases and J lost 8 bases. Germline V gene data show CDR1 as SGHVS and CDR2 as FQNEAQ. CDR3 length: 14 amino acids. The chain's CDR3 is CASSYYRGMGELFF. CDR3 bases: TGTGCCAGCAGTTACTACAGGGGGATGGGGGAGCTGTTTTTT.

This clonotype is labeled large (0.1 to 1%). CDR3 region: CASSLGGLMDTQYF. Written as DNA, the CDR3 is TGTGCCAGCAGCTTAGGGGGACTGATGGATACGCAGTATTTT. This chain uses TRBV7-9 with TRBJ2-3, with a possible D match to TRBD2 (6 bases). This CDR3 contains 14 residues. Trimming shortened V by 1 base and J by 6 bases, and 11 bases separated the two germline ends. Per germline, CDR1 SEHNR and CDR2 FQNEAQ (reference sequence).

There are many counts of this clonotype. In DNA form, the CDR3 reads TGCAGCGTTGAAGATCCTGACAGGGTAACCTACAATGAGCAGTTCTTC. Amino acid sequence: CSVEDPDRVTYNEQFF. The chain is built from TRBV29-1 and TRBJ2-1; TRBD1 matches at 7 bases. Germline V CDR1 and CDR2: SQVTM, ANQGSEA. V was clipped by 0 bases and J by 2 bases; unmatched bases: 7. The CDR3 totals 16 residues.

This clonotype was counted at least ten times. This chain connects TRBV11-2 to TRBJ2-2; tentatively, D is TRBD1 (5 bases). With 1 base removed from V and 8 bases from J, the gap between germline ends came to 11 bases. The CDR3 covers 14 residues. In germline, CDR1 is SGHAT, CDR2 FQNNGV. CDR3 region: CASSLVGPRGELFF. CDR3 bases: TGTGCCAGCAGCTTAGTGGGGCCCAGGGGGGAGCTGTTTTTT.

This clonotype is large (0.1 to 1%) by share. The chain is built from TRBV7-9 and TRBJ2-5; 8 positions match TRBD1. Germline trimming cut 5 bases from V and 7 bases from J; bases unmatched to any gene: 15. CDR3 length: 16 amino acids. Germline V gene data show CDR1 as SEHNR and CDR2 as FQNEAQ (reference sequence). The CDR3 protein is CASSPGQGATGGTQYF. Written as DNA, the CDR3 is TGTGCCAGCAGCCCCGGGCAGGGGGCGACTGGTGGGACCCAGTACTTC.

This clonotype was picked up many times. The chain joins TRBV12-3 or TRBV12-4 to TRBJ2-5, with D unclear. V lost 8 bases, J lost 2 bases, and 9 bases lay in between. This CDR3 has 12 amino acids. DNA of the CDR3: TGTGCCAGCGGCCAGAAACAAGAGACCCAGTACTTC. It translates to CASGQKQETQYF.

The J gene is TRBJ1-5, the V gene TRBV6-5; D is perhaps TRBD1 (5 bases). Trimming removed 5 bases at V and 9 bases at J, with 17 bases between. In germline, CDR1 is MNHEY, CDR2 SVGAGI. The CDR3 length is 14 residues. The CDR3 spells CASSPGSGLGPQHF. The CDR3, as DNA: TGTGCCAGCAGTCCCGGGTCGGGGCTTGGGCCCCAGCATTTT.

This clonotype ranks as medium-sized. This CDR3 reads CASSEFGPRDEQFF. The CDR3 region has the DNA TGTGCCAGCAGTGAATTCGGACCCCGGGATGAGCAGTTCTTC. The chain joins TRBV2 to TRBJ2-1; D is unclear. CDR1 and CDR2 from the germline V gene are SNHLY and FYNNEI. The CDR3 sequence is 14 residues long. Trimming left V 2 bases short and J 8 bases short, with 13 bases between.

Within the sample, this clonotype is medium-sized. J is TRBJ1-2 and V is TRBV3-1, with a tentative D call TRBD1 (6 bases). Germline assignment: CDR1 LGHDT and CDR2 YNNKEL (reference sequence). The CDR3 covers 17 residues. Trimming took off 0 bases at V and 5 bases at J, with 19 bases between the two ends. The CDR3 region has the DNA TGTGCCAGCAGCCAAGATGTATCGGCCCGGGGGCTATATGGCTACACCTTC. The encoded protein is CASSQDVSARGLYGYTF.

Relative to its sample, this clonotype is medium-sized (0.01 to 0.1%). This sequence joins TRBV19 and TRBJ2-1; 7 bases match TRBD2. The CDR3 contains 15 residues. CDR1 is LNHDA, CDR2 SQIVND, per germline (reference sequence). J lost 5 bases, V lost 4 bases, and 8 bases had no gene match. For the CDR3, the DNA is TGTGCCAGTAGTACGAGCGGGGAGCCTCACAATGAGCAGTTCTTC. Protein product: CASSTSGEPHNEQFF. Full variable domain (rest looked up from reference TRBV19 and TRBJ2-1): DGGITQSPKYLFRKEGQNVTLSCEQNLNHDAMYWYRQDPGQGLRLIYYSQIVNDFQKGDIAEGYSVSREKKESFPLTVTSAQKNPTAFYLCASSTSGEPHNEQFFGPGTRLTVL.

This clonotype is classed as medium-sized. V is TRBV6-7 and J is TRBJ1-4; a possible D gene is TRBD1 (5 bases). TRBV6-7 is filed as an ORF, its function uncertain. This CDR3 spans 15 amino acids. The germline V and J ends were trimmed by 3 bases and 4 bases, with 12 bases remaining between them. This CDR3 is CASSYFEGINEKLFF. CDR3 sequence (DNA): TGTGCCAGCAGTTATTTCGAGGGGATTAATGAAAAACTGTTTTTT.

By proportion, this clonotype is medium-sized. The CDR3 DNA follows: TGTGCCAGCAGGGGGACGGTGAACACCGGGGAGCTGTTTTTT. Encoded protein: CASRGTVNTGELFF. The J gene is TRBJ2-2, the V gene TRBV2, with D perhaps TRBD1 or TRBD2 (5 bases each). Germline V gene sequence: CDR1 SNHLY, CDR2 FYNNEI. V lost 6 bases and J lost 1, with 9 bases in between. CDR3 size: 14 residues.

The table lists this clonotype with many counts. Here the CDR3 reads CASSKDRGGGTDTQYF. For the CDR3, the DNA is TGCGCCAGCAGCAAGGACAGGGGAGGTGGCACAGATACGCAGTATTTT. The chain couples TRBV5-1 to TRBJ2-3; TRBD1 matches at 9 bases. The CDR3 runs 16 residues. V shed 4 bases and J 1 base; nucleotides not matched to a gene: 7. Germline V lookup: CDR1 SGHRS, CDR2 YFSETQ.

The V and J genes are TRBV20-1 and TRBJ2-3; 11 positions agree with TRBD2. Trimming removed 6 bases from V and 2 bases from J; junction bases left unmatched: 13. CDR3 length equals 17 residues. Germline V gives CDR1 DFQATT, CDR2 SNEGSKA (reference sequence). The CDR3 is CSARHPTSGETTDTQYF. CDR3 sequence (DNA): TGCAGTGCCCGACACCCGACTAGCGGGGAGACCACAGATACGCAGTATTTT.

This clonotype rates as medium-sized. V usage is TRBV2 and J usage is TRBJ2-3; unclear D gene. V lost 1 base to trimming and J lost 0 bases, with 8 bases between them. This CDR3 spans 15 amino acids. Germline loops: CDR1 SNHLY, CDR2 FYNNEI. The CDR3 region is CASSEGDSSTDTQYF. Here the CDR3 DNA reads TGTGCCAGCAGTGAAGGGGATTCTAGCACAGATACGCAGTATTTT.

This clonotype is medium-sized (0.01 to 0.1%) within its sample. The chain couples TRBV6-6 to TRBJ1-2; 8 bases align to TRBD1. The V gene's germline CDR1 is MNHNY and CDR2 SVGAGI (reference sequence). V lost 9 bases to trimming and J lost 4 bases; unmatched junction nucleotides: 7. The CDR3 is made up of 13 amino acids. The CDR3 sequence: CASRQGIFYGYTF. In DNA form, the CDR3 reads TGTGCCAGTCGACAGGGGATTTTCTATGGCTACACCTTC.

The chain is built from TRBV5-1 and TRBJ1-5, with no clear D. The CDR3 is made up of 15 amino acids. CDR1 and CDR2 (germline): SGHRS, YFSETQ. The germline V and J ends were trimmed by 5 bases and 2 bases, with 14 bases remaining between them. DNA for the CDR3: TGCGCCAGCAGACTTACTTCGGGAGGCAATCAGCCCCAGCATTTT. Protein: CASRLTSGGNQPQHF.

This clonotype is judged medium-sized. The chain uses TRBV5-1 and TRBJ2-3; D is uncertain. V was cut by 0 bases and J by 4 bases, with 15 bases left in between. Looked up from germline, CDR1 is SGHRS and CDR2 is YFSETQ. The length of the CDR3 is 16 residues. In DNA form, the CDR3 reads TGCGCCAGCAGCTTGGAGGGTCGGGCTGGGGCAGATACGCAGTATTTT. Translating gives CASSLEGRAGADTQYF.

This clonotype was found a few times. This rearrangement joins TRBV12-3 or TRBV12-4 to TRBJ2-7; D call uncertain. The ends were cut back, 8 bases at V and 2 bases at J, with 7 bases in the middle. There are 11 residues in the CDR3. The chain's CDR3 is CASAPTYEQYV. The CDR3 nucleotides are TGTGCCAGCGCCCCGACCTACGAGCAGTACGTC.

This clonotype was seen ten or more times. The V and J genes are TRBV7-9 and TRBJ1-1; no clear D gene. The CDR3 is 16 amino acids. Between the trimmed V and J ends, which lost 2 bases and 0 bases, there was a span of 13 bases. Germline CDR1 SEHNR, CDR2 FQNEAQ (reference sequence). The CDR3 sequence is CASSLWVAGVNTEAFF. The CDR3 DNA follows: TGTGCCAGCAGCTTATGGGTAGCAGGCGTGAACACTGAAGCTTTCTTT.